What follows is one TCR beta chain and its context. Its specificity is not known. CDR1 and CDR2 (germline): SQVTM, ANQGSEA. Trimming cost V 2 bases and J 10 bases; bases outside gene matches: 7. There are 12 residues in the CDR3. The data derive from a study of beta chain features in type 1 diabetes. The study's findings and limits: In all four CD4+ subsets, TCRB CDR3 length was significantly, moderately reduced in type 1 diabetes.

Reverse transcription of all isolated RNA meant that expressed TCRB transcripts were sequenced. This table comes from immunoSEQ multiplex PCR, and its TCRdb copy is limited to in-frame clones, with some not included. The sample includes over 150,000 clones, about a tenth seen only once; the top ten take 0.5%. The sequencing sample was made of central memory CD4+ T cells from blood. The chain uses TRBV29-1 and TRBJ1-2; 7 bases line up with TRBD1. The receptor's source is a young man with type 1 diabetes. The CDR3 loop is CSVEPGGGDYTF. DNA of the CDR3: TGCAGCGTTGAACCAGGGGGAGGTGACTACACCTTC.